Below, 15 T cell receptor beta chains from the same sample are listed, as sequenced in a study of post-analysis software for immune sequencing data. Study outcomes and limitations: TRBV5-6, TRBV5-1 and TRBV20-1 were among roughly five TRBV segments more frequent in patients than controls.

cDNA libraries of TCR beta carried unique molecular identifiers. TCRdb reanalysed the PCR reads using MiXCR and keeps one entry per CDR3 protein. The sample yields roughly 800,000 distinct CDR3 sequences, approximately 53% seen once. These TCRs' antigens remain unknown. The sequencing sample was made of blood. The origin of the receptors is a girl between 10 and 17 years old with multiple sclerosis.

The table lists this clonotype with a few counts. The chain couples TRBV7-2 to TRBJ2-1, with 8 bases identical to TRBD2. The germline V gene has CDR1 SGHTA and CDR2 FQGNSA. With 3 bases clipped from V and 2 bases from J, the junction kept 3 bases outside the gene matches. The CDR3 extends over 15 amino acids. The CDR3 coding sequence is TGTGCCAGCAGCTTTAGCGGGGACACCTACAATGAGCAGTTCTTC. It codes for CASSFSGDTYNEQFF.

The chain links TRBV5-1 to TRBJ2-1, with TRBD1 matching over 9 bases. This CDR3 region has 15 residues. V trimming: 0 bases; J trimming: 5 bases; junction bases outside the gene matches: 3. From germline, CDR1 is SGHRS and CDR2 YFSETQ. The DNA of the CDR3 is TGCGCCAGCAGCTTGGGGGACAGGGCAGACAATGAGCAGTTCTTC. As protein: CASSLGDRADNEQFF.

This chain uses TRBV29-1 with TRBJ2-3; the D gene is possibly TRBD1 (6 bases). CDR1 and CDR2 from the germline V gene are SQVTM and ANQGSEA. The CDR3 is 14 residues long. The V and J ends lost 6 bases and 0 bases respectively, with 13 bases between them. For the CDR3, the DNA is TGCAGCGTGAGACAGGCGATTAGCACAGATACGCAGTATTTT. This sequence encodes CSVRQAISTDTQYF.

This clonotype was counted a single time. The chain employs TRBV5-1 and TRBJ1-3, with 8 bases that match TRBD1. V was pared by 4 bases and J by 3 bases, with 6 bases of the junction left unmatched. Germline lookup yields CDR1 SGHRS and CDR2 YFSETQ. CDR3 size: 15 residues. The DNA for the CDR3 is TGCGCCAGCAGCCCGGGCAGGGGGCGTGGAAACACCATATATTTT. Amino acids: CASSPGRGRGNTIYF.

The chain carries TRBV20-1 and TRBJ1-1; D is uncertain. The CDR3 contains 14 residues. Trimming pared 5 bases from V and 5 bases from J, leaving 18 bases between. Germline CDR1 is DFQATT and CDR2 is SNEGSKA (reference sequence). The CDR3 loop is CSAPGGFGRTEAFF. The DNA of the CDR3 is TGCAGTGCTCCGGGCGGGTTCGGGAGGACTGAAGCTTTCTTT.

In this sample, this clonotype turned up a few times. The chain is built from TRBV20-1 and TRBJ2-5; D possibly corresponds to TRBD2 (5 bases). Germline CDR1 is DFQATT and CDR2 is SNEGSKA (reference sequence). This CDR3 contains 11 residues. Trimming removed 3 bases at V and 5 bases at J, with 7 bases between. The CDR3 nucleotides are TGCAGTGCTAGGAGGGTCGAGACCCAGTACTTC. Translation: CSARRVETQYF.

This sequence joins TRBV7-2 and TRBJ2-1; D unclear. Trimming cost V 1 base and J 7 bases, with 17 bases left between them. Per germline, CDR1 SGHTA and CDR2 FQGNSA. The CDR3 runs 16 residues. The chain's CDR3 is CASSLVATTRRNEQFF. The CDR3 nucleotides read TGTGCCAGCAGCTTAGTGGCGACCACGCGGCGAAATGAGCAGTTCTTC.

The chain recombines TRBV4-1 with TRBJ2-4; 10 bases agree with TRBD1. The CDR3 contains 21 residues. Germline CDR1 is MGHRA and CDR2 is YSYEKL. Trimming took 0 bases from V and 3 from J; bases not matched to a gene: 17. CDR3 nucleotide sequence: TGCGCCAGCAGCCAAGATCCCTCGACAGGGGGCAAGGCGGAGGTCAAAAACATTCAGTACTTC. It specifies CASSQDPSTGGKAEVKNIQYF.

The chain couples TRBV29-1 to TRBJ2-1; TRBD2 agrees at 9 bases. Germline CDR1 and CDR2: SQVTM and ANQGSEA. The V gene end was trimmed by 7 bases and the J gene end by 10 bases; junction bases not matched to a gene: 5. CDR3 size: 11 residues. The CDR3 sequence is CSDLSGGEQFF. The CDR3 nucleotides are TGCAGCGACCTTAGCGGGGGAGAGCAGTTCTTC.

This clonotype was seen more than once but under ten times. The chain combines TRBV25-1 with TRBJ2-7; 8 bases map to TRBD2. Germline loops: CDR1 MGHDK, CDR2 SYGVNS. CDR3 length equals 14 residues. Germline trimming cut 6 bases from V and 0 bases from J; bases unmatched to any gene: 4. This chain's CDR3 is CASRPGGASYEQYF. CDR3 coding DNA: TGTGCCAGCAGGCCCGGGGGGGCCTCCTACGAGCAGTACTTC.

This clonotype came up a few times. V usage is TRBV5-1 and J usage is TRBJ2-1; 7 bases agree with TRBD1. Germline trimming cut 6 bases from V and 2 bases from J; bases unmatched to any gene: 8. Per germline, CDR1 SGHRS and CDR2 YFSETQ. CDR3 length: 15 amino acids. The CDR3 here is CASITGTAPYNEQFF. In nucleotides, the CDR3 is TGCGCCAGCATCACCGGGACAGCCCCCTACAATGAGCAGTTCTTC. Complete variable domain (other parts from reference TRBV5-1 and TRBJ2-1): KAGVTQTPRYLIKTRGQQVTLSCSPISGHRSVSWYQQTPGQGLQFLFEYFSETQRNKGNFPGRFSGRQFSNSRSEMNVSTLELGDSALYLCASITGTAPYNEQFFGPGTRLTVL.

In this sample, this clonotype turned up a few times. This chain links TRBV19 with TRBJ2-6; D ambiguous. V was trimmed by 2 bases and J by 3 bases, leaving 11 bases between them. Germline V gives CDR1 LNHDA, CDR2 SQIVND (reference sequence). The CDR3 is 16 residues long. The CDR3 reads CASSIYSLGGANVLTF. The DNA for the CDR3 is TGTGCCAGTAGTATATATAGCCTCGGTGGGGCCAACGTCCTGACTTTC.

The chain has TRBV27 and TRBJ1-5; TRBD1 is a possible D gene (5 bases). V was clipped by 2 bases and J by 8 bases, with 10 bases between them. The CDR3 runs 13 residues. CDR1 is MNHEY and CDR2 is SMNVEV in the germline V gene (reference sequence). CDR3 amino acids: CASSLGLGEPQHF. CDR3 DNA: TGTGCCAGCAGTTTAGGACTGGGGGAGCCCCAGCATTTT.

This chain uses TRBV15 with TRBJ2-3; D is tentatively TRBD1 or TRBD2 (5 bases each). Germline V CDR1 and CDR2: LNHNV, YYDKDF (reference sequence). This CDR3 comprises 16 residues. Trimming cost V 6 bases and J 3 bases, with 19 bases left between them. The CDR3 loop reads CATRERGEGYTDTQYF. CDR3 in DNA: TGTGCCACCAGAGAAAGAGGGGAAGGGTATACAGATACGCAGTATTTT.

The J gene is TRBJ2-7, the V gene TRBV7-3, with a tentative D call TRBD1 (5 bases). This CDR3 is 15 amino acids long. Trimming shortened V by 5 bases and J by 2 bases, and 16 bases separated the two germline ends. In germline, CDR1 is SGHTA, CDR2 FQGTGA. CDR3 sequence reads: CASSPPNRKTYEQYF. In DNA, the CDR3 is TGTGCCAGCAGCCCCCCCAACAGGAAGACCTACGAGCAGTACTTC.